A single sample is the source of the 4 T cell receptor beta chains below, sequenced in a study of blood T cell repertoires in COVID-19. TCRdb's table, derived via immunoSEQ multiplex PCR, lists solely in-frame clones and lacks some. The table lists fewer than 450,000 clones, 88% of them singletons. Sequencing input: peripheral blood. Receptor source: a woman in her seventies with COVID-19, enrolled during active disease.

This clone was picked up a small number of times. The same CDR3 arises from other DNA sequences in this sample as well. This sequence joins TRBV24-1 and TRBJ2-7, with D hard to call. The V gene lost 1 base and the J gene lost 4 bases, with 4 bases spanning the gap. CDR1 KGHDR and CDR2 SFDVKD come from the germline V gene. CDR3 length equals 12 residues. The CDR3 here is CATSDFGYEQYF. CDR3 bases: TGTGCCACCAGTGATTTCGGGTACGAGCAGTACTTC.

This clone was counted at least ten times. V usage is TRBV5-1 and J usage is TRBJ2-7; the D gene is possibly TRBD2 (5 bases). V lost 5 bases to trimming and J lost 2 bases, with 20 bases between them. The germline V gene has CDR1 SGHRS and CDR2 YFSETQ. This CDR3 region has 16 residues. The DNA for the CDR3 is TGCGCCAGCAGTCCCGCCAATAATGGGGAGACCTACGAGCAGTACTTC. Translating it yields CASSPANNGETYEQYF.

The rearrangement uses TRBV7-3 and TRBJ2-3, with 12 bases lining up with TRBD2. The CDR3 length is 13 residues. V shed 4 bases, J shed 14 bases, and the junction held 7 bases outside the gene matches. Germline V gene lookup returns CDR1 SGHTA and CDR2 FQGTGA. The chain's CDR3 is CASSSITSGGMYF. In DNA form, the CDR3 reads TGTGCCAGCAGCTCTATTACTAGCGGGGGGATGTATTTT.

This clone was detected only once. This chain uses TRBV9 with TRBJ1-2; maybe TRBD1 (5 bases). The CDR3 length is 15 residues. Per germline, CDR1 SGDLS and CDR2 YYNGEE. V dropped 2 bases and J dropped 4 bases, with 15 bases sitting between them. DNA of the CDR3: TGTGCCAGCAGCGTGGGGGGGATGCACGGCTATGGCTACACCTTC. Its protein is CASSVGGMHGYGYTF.